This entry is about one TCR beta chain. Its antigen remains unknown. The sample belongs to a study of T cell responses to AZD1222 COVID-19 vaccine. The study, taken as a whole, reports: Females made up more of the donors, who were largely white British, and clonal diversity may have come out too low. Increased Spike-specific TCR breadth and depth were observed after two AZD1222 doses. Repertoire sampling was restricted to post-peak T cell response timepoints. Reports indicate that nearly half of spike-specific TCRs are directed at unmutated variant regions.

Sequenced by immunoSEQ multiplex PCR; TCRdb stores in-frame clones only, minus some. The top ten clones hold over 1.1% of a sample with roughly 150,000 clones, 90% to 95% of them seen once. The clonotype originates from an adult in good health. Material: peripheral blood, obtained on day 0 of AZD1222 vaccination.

The CDR3 spells CASSIAWGLDEETQYF. The CDR3 coding sequence is TGTGCCAGTAGTATAGCTTGGGGACTAGATGAAGAGACCCAGTACTTC. This chain joins TRBV19 and TRBJ2-5; 8 nucleotides line up with TRBD2. The CDR3 extends over 16 amino acids. V was clipped by 1 base and J by 3 bases; unmatched bases: 7. Germline CDR1 and CDR2: LNHDA and SQIVND (reference sequence).